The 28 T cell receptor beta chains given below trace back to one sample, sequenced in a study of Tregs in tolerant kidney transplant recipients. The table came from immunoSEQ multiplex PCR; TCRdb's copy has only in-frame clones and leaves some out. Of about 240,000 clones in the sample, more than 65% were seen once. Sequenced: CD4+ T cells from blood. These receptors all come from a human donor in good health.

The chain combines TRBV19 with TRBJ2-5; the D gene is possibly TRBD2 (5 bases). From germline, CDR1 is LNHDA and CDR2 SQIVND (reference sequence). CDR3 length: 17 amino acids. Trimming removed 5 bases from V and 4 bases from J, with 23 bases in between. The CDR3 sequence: CASSDRGRARVAETQYF. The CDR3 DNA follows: TGTGCCAGTAGTGACCGAGGTAGGGCGCGGGTGGCAGAGACCCAGTACTTC. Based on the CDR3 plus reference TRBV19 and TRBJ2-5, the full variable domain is DGGITQSPKYLFRKEGQNVTLSCEQNLNHDAMYWYRQDPGQGLRLIYYSQIVNDFQKGDIAEGYSVSREKKESFPLTVTSAQKNPTAFYLCASSDRGRARVAETQYFGPGTRLLVL.

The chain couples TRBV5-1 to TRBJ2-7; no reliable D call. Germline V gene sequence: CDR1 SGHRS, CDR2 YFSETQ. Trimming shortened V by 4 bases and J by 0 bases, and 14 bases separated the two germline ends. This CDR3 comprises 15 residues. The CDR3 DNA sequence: TGCGCCAGCAGCCCCGGTCAGGCGTACTCCTACGAGCAGTACTTC. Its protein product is CASSPGQAYSYEQYF.

CDR3 region: CASSVNPPGQGSGANVLTF. The DNA for the CDR3 is TGCGCCAGCAGCGTAAACCCCCCGGGACAGGGCTCTGGGGCCAACGTCCTGACTTTC. V usage is TRBV5-1 and J usage is TRBJ2-6, with 9 bases that match TRBD1. With V trimmed by 4 bases and J by 0 bases, 11 bases remained unmatched. Germline V gene lookup returns CDR1 SGHRS and CDR2 YFSETQ. The length of the CDR3 is 19 residues. The entire variable domain, with the rest obtained from reference TRBV5-1 and TRBJ2-6, is as follows: KAGVTQTPRYLIKTRGQQVTLSCSPISGHRSVSWYQQTPGQGLQFLFEYFSETQRNKGNFPGRFSGRQFSNSRSEMNVSTLELGDSALYLCASSVNPPGQGSGANVLTFGAGSRLTVL.

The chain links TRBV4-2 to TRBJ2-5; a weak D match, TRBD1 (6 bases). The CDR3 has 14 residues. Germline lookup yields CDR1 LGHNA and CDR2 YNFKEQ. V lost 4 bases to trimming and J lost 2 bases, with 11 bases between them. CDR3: CASSPTGTQETQYF. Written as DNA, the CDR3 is TGTGCCAGCAGCCCGACAGGAACACAAGAGACCCAGTACTTC.

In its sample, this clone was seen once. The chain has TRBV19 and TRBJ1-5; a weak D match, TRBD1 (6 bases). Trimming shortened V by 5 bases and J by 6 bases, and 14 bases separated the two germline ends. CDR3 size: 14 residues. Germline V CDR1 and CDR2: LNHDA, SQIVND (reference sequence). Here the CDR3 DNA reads TGTGCCAGTAGTCCCTACAGGGATCGTCAGCCCCAGCATTTT. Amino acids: CASSPYRDRQPQHF.

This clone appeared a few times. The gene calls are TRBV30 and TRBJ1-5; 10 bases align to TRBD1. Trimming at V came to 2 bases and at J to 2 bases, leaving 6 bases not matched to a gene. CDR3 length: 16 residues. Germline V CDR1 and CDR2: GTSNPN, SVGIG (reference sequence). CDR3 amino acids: CAWSPGQGVGNQPQHF. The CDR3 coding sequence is TGTGCCTGGAGTCCCGGACAGGGGGTGGGCAATCAGCCCCAGCATTTT.

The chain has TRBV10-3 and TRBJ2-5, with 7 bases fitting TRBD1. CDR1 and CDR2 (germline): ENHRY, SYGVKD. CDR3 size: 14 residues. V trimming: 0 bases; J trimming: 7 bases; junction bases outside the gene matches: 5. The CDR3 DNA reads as TGTGCCATCAGTGAGTCCGGACAGGAAGGGACCCAGTACTTC. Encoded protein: CAISESGQEGTQYF.

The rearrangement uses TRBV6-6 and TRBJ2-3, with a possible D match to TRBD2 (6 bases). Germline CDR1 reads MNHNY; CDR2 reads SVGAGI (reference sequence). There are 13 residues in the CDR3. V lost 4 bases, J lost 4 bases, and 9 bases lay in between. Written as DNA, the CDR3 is TGTGCCAGCAGTTCGGACTACCCAGATACGCAGTATTTT. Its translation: CASSSDYPDTQYF.

The CDR3: CASRWDRGSTEAFF. In DNA form, the CDR3 reads TGCGCCAGCAGGTGGGACAGGGGGAGCACTGAAGCTTTCTTT. This chain links TRBV5-1 with TRBJ1-1, with TRBD1 matching 11 bases. Per germline, CDR1 SGHRS and CDR2 YFSETQ. There are 14 residues in the CDR3. J was trimmed by 4 bases and V by 5 bases; bases with no gene match: 4.

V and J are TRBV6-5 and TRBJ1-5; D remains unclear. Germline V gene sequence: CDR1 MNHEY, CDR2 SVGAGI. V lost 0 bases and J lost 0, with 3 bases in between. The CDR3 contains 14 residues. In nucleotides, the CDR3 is TGTGCCAGCAGTTACTCCTATAGCAATCAGCCCCAGCATTTT. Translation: CASSYSYSNQPQHF.

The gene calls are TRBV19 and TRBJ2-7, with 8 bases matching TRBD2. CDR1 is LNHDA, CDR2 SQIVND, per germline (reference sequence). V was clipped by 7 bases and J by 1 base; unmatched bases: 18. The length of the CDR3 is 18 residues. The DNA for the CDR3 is TGTGCCAGTACCCGGAAGGGTAGCGGGACCGGGTTATCCTACGAGCAGTACTTC. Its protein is CASTRKGSGTGLSYEQYF.

The CDR3 loop is CASRLLKNRAEAFF. CDR3 in DNA: TGTGCCAGCAGGCTCCTGAAGAACAGGGCTGAAGCTTTCTTT. The chain recombines TRBV27 with TRBJ1-1; D perhaps matches TRBD1 (6 bases). CDR1 is MNHEY, CDR2 SMNVEV, per germline (reference sequence). The CDR3 consists of 14 residues. V shed 6 bases and J shed 6 bases, with 17 bases lying between them.

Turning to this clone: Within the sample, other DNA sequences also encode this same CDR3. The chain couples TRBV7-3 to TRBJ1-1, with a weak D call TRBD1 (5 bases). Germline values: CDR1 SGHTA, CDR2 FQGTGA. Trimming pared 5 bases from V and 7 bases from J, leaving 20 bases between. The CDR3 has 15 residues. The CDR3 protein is CASSPTGTGVSEAFF. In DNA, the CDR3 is TGTGCCAGCAGCCCCACCGGGACGGGGGTTAGTGAAGCTTTCTTT.

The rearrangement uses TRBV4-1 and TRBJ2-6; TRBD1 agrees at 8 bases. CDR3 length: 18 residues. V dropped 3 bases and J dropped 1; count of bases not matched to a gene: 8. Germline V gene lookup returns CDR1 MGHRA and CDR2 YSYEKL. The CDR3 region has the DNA TGCGCCAGCAGCCAGTGGCAGGGGGCTTTATCTGGGGCCAACGTCCTGACTTTC. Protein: CASSQWQGALSGANVLTF.

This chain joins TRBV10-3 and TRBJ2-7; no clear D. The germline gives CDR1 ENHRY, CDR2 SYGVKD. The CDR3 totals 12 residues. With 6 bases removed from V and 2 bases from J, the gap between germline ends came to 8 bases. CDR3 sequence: CAISPSAYEQYF. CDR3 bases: TGTGCCATCAGCCCCTCAGCCTACGAGCAGTACTTC.

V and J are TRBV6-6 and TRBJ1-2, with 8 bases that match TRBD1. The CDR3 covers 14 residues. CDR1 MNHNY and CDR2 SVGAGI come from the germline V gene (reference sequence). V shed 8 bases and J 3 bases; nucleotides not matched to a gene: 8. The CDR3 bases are TGTGCCAGCTCTCAGGGGACAGGTTACTATGGCTACACCTTC. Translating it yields CASSQGTGYYGYTF.

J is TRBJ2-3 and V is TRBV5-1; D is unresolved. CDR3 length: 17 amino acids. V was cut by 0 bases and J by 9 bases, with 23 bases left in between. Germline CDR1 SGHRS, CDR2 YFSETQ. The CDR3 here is CASSLGGARSGLGTQYF. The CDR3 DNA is TGCGCCAGCAGCTTGGGAGGAGCGCGGAGTGGGTTGGGAACGCAGTATTTT.

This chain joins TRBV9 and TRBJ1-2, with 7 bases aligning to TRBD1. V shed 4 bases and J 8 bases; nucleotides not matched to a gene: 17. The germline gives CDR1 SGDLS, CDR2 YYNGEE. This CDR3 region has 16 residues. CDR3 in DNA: TGTGCCAGCAGCCCCATCTTGACAGGGAGCGGCGGCGGCTACACCTTC. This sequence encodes CASSPILTGSGGGYTF.

Written as DNA, the CDR3 is TGTGCCAGCACCGAAAGGTGGGCTGAAGCTTTCTTT. This sequence encodes CASTERWAEAFF. The chain employs TRBV6-1 and TRBJ1-1; D remains ambiguous. The ends were cut back, 7 bases at V and 6 bases at J, with 12 bases in the middle. The length of the CDR3 is 12 residues. Germline assignment: CDR1 MNHNS and CDR2 SASEGT.

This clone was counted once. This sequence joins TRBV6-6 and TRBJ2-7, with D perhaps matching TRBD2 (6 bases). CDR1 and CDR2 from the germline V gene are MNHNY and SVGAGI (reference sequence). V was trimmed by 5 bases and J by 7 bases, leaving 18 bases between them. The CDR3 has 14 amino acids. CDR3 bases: TGTGCCAGCAGTCCCCCAGGGTTCGGGGGTGAGCAGTACTTC. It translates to CASSPPGFGGEQYF.

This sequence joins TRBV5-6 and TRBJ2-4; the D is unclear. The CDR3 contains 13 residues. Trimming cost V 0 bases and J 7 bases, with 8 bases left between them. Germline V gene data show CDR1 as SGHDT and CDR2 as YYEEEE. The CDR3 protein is CASSLGPINIQYF. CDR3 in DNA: TGTGCCAGCAGCTTGGGGCCAATTAACATTCAGTACTTC.

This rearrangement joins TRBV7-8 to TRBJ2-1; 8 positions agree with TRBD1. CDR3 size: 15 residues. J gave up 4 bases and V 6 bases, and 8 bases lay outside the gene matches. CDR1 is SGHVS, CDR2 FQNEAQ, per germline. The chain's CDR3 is CASRGGQDIYNEQFF. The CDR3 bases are TGTGCCAGCAGGGGGGGACAGGATATTTACAATGAGCAGTTCTTC.

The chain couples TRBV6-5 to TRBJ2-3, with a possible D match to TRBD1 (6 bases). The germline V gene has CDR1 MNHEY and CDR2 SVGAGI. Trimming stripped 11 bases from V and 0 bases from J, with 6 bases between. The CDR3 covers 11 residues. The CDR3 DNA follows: TGTGCCGGACAGAGCACAGATACGCAGTATTTT. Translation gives CAGQSTDTQYF.

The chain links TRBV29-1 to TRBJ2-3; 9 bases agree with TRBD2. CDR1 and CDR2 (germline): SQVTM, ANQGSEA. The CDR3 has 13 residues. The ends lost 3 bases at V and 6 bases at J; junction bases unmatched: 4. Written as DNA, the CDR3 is TGCAGCGTTGAGCGGGGGGGTTCGGATACGCAGTATTTT. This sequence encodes CSVERGGSDTQYF.

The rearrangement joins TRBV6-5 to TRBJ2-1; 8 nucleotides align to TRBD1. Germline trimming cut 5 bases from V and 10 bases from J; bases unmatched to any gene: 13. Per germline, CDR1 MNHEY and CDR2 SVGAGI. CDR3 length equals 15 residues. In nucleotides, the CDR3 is TGTGCCAGCAGTGCCCCAGGGGGCTCAATATTCGAGCAGTTCTTC. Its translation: CASSAPGGSIFEQFF.

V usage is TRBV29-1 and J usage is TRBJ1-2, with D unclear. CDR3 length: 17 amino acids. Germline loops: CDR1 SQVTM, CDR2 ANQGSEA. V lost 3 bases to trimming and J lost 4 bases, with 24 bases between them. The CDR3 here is CSVEEQWTKAWSYGYTF. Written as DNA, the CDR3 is TGCAGCGTTGAGGAACAATGGACTAAGGCGTGGTCCTATGGCTACACCTTC.

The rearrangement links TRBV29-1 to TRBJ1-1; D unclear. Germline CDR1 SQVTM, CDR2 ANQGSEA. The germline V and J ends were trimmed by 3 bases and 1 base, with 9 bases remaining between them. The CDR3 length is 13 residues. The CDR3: CSVDRIGNTEAFF. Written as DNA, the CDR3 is TGCAGCGTTGATAGAATCGGGAACACTGAAGCTTTCTTT.

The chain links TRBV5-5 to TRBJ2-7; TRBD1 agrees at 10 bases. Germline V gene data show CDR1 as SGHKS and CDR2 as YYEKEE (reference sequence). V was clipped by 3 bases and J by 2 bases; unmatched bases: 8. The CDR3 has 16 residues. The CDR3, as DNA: TGTGCCAGCAGCTACGCCGCGGGGACAGGGGCCTACGAGCAGTACTTC. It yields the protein CASSYAAGTGAYEQYF.